A single sample gave rise to the 2 T cell receptor beta chains below, sequenced in a study of spatial heterogeneity in lung cancer. Study-wide findings and caveats: Tumor mutation count correlated with how many alpha and beta TCRs expanded intratumorally.

These TCRs are of unknown antigen specificity. Described time point: sample taken at primary tumor resection. TCRdb reprocessed the 5' RACE reads via MiXCR and lists one record per CDR3 protein. The sample shows under 8,500 distinct CDR3 sequences, 9.6% of them seen only once. Here the sequenced sample was lung tumor tissue, taken at surgery. The receptors come from a male donor with early-stage non-small cell lung cancer.

The sample holds many counts of this clonotype. J is TRBJ1-5 and V is TRBV20-1; tentative D call: TRBD1 (5 bases). The CDR3 runs to 14 residues. CDR1 is DFQATT, CDR2 SNEGSKA, per germline (reference sequence). Trimming stripped 7 bases from V and 8 bases from J, with 21 bases between. CDR3: CSVLGREGSKPQHF. Written as DNA, the CDR3 is TGCAGTGTTCTCGGCAGGGAGGGATCGAAGCCCCAGCATTTT.

The table lists this clonotype with many counts. The V and J genes are TRBV4-2 and TRBJ2-2, with no clear D. Trimming removed 0 bases from V and 0 bases from J, with 5 bases in between. Germline-derived CDR1 and CDR2 are LGHNA and YNFKEQ. This CDR3 is 15 amino acids long. This CDR3 reads CASSQDSTNTGELFF. As DNA, the CDR3 is TGTGCCAGCAGCCAAGATAGTACGAACACCGGGGAGCTGTTTTTT.